This T cell receptor beta chain was found in a study of blood T cells in healthy people across ages. This CDR3 region has 14 residues. V lost 7 bases and J lost 6, with 19 bases in between. Germline values: CDR1 MDHEN, CDR2 SYDVKM. For the second PCR, which ran for roughly 7 to 11 cycles, a sample-barcoded 5' primer and a J-beta primer mix were used. TCRdb re-analysed the 5' RACE reads in MiXCR, keeping a single row per CDR3 protein. The table includes roughly 1,000,000 distinct CDR3 sequences, about 23% detected once. The sample also formed part of further work on T cells of mothers and their children.

Material for sequencing was blood. The V and J genes are TRBV28 and TRBJ2-7; D perhaps matches TRBD1 (6 bases). The TCR originated in a girl aged 2 to 10 in good health. The CDR3 DNA reads TGTGCCAGCACCGAAACCTCAGGGGCTAGCGAGCAGTACTTC. Protein sequence: CASTETSGASEQYF.